Listed below are T cell receptor beta chains from one sample, sequenced in a study of cytomegalovirus exposure and HLA in healthy donors. Sequencing was performed with immunoSEQ multiplex PCR; in TCRdb, only in-frame clones are kept and a portion is missing. The sample holds tens of thousands of clones, roughly 77% seen once. The sample was PBMCs. The receptors derive from a man in his thirties or forties in good health and CMV-seropositive. CDR3s include the opening cysteine and the closing phenylalanine or tryptophan. The D gene is left open where the match is weak. The size entry is marked missing in some rows and otherwise reads once, few, many or a size class.

clone size: .; V gene: TRBV19; D gene: TRBD1; J gene: TRBJ1-2; CDR3 DNA: TGTGCCAGTAGTGCCCAGGGGGGCTATGGCTACACCTTC; CDR3 protein: CASSAQGGYGYTF
clone size: .; V gene: TRBV12-5; D gene: TRBD1; J gene: TRBJ1-2; CDR3 DNA: TGTGCTAGTGGTTTGGAGGGACAGAACTACACCTTC; CDR3 protein: CASGLEGQNYTF
clone size: few; V gene: TRBV5-4; D gene: .; J gene: TRBJ1-2; CDR3 DNA: TGTGCCAGCAGCTTGGACAGCTACTATGGCTACACCTTC; CDR3 protein: CASSLDSYYGYTF
clone size: .; V gene: TRBV4-1; D gene: .; J gene: TRBJ1-6; CDR3 DNA: TGCGCCAGCAGCCAAGGAGGGAATTCCGGGAATTCACCCCTCCACTTT; CDR3 protein: CASSQGGNSGNSPLHF
clone size: few; V gene: TRBV2; D gene: .; J gene: TRBJ2-7; CDR3 DNA: TGTGCCAGCAGTGCTGGCCCAGGCTACGAGCAGTACTTC; CDR3 protein: CASSAGPGYEQYF
clone size: .; V gene: TRBV7-2; D gene: .; J gene: TRBJ1-1; CDR3 DNA: TGTGCCAGCAGCTTAGCCCATACTGTACGTTTGGCTGAAGCTTTCTTT; CDR3 protein: CASSLAHTVRLAEAFF
clone size: .; V gene: TRBV28; D gene: .; J gene: TRBJ1-5; CDR3 DNA: TGTGCCAGCACGGTGACTAATAATCAGCCCCAGCATTTT; CDR3 protein: CASTVTNNQPQHF
clone size: .; V gene: TRBV4-2; D gene: .; J gene: TRBJ2-7; CDR3 DNA: TGTGCCAGCAGCCAAGGTGGACACGGCTACGAGCAGTACTTC; CDR3 protein: CASSQGGHGYEQYF
clone size: .; V gene: TRBV14; D gene: .; J gene: TRBJ1-6; CDR3 DNA: TGTGCCAGCAGCCAGCGCCTCTATAATTCACCCCTCCACTTT; CDR3 protein: CASSQRLYNSPLHF
clone size: .; V gene: TRBV7-2; D gene: .; J gene: TRBJ1-5; CDR3 DNA: TGTGCCAGCAGCTTACAGGGATTGGATCAGCCCCAGCATTTT; CDR3 protein: CASSLQGLDQPQHF
clone size: .; V gene: TRBV27; D gene: TRBD1; J gene: TRBJ1-6; CDR3 DNA: TGTGCCAGCAGCTTAAAACAGGGGCGACTTTCACCCCTCCACTTT; CDR3 protein: CASSLKQGRLSPLHF
clone size: .; V gene: TRBV7-2; D gene: .; J gene: TRBJ2-3; CDR3 DNA: TGTGCCAGCAGCTTATCCACTACTAGCACAGATACGCAGTATTTT; CDR3 protein: CASSLSTTSTDTQYF
clone size: .; V gene: TRBV5-1; D gene: .; J gene: TRBJ2-3; CDR3 DNA: TGCGCCAGCAGCCCAGTTCCCACAGATACGCAGTATTTT; CDR3 protein: CASSPVPTDTQYF
clone size: .; V gene: TRBV9; D gene: .; J gene: TRBJ1-4; CDR3 DNA: TGTGCCAGCAGCGTAGCGGCAGGGGATGAAAAACTGTTTTTT; CDR3 protein: CASSVAAGDEKLFF
clone size: .; V gene: TRBV19; D gene: .; J gene: TRBJ1-2; CDR3 DNA: TGTGCCAGTAGTATGTCACTCCCAAACTATGGCTACACCTTC; CDR3 protein: CASSMSLPNYGYTF
clone size: .; V gene: TRBV4-3; D gene: .; J gene: TRBJ2-7; CDR3 DNA: TGCGCCAGCAGCCAAGAGCGGGGTGCCTACGAGCAGTACTTC; CDR3 protein: CASSQERGAYEQYF
clone size: .; V gene: TRBV13; D gene: .; J gene: TRBJ1-2; CDR3 DNA: TGTGCCAGCAGCTTACAGGGAAGCGGCTACACCTTC; CDR3 protein: CASSLQGSGYTF
clone size: once; V gene: TRBV19; D gene: .; J gene: TRBJ1-5; CDR3 DNA: TGTGCCAGTAGTATCCACATACCTAATCAGCCCCAGCATTTT; CDR3 protein: CASSIHIPNQPQHF
clone size: .; V gene: TRBV7-8; D gene: TRBD1; J gene: TRBJ2-2; CDR3 DNA: TGTGCCAGCAGCTTAGGGCCCGGGACAGTCACCGGGGAGCTGTTTTTT; CDR3 protein: CASSLGPGTVTGELFF
clone size: .; V gene: TRBV14; D gene: .; J gene: TRBJ1-6; CDR3 DNA: TGTGCCAGCAGCCAAGAGCCTATCGGTTCACCCCTCCACTTT; CDR3 protein: CASSQEPIGSPLHF
clone size: .; V gene: TRBV4-1; D gene: .; J gene: TRBJ1-1; CDR3 DNA: TGCGCCAGCAGCCAAGTATTGGGTATCGGGGGCACTGAAGCTTTCTTT; CDR3 protein: CASSQVLGIGGTEAFF
clone size: .; V gene: TRBV10-3; D gene: .; J gene: TRBJ2-7; CDR3 DNA: TGTGCCATCAGCAGACAGACTGACATTAAATACGAGCAGTACTTC; CDR3 protein: CAISRQTDIKYEQYF
clone size: .; V gene: TRBV30; D gene: .; J gene: TRBJ2-2; CDR3 DNA: TGTGCCTGGACTGGGCAGCCGAACACCGGGGAGCTGTTTTTT; CDR3 protein: CAWTGQPNTGELFF
clone size: .; V gene: TRBV7-9; D gene: .; J gene: TRBJ1-5; CDR3 DNA: TGTGCCAGCAGCGCAAGACCGGGTCGAGAGCCCCAGCATTTT; CDR3 protein: CASSARPGREPQHF
clone size: .; V gene: TRBV7-2; D gene: .; J gene: TRBJ2-4; CDR3 DNA: TGTGCCAGCAGCTTAGTCGCAACGGGAAACATTCAGTACTTC; CDR3 protein: CASSLVATGNIQYF
clone size: .; V gene: TRBV5-6; D gene: .; J gene: TRBJ1-1; CDR3 DNA: TGTGCCAGCAGTTTTGGGAGAAACACTGAAGCTTTCTTT; CDR3 protein: CASSFGRNTEAFF
clone size: .; V gene: TRBV28; D gene: .; J gene: TRBJ2-3; CDR3 DNA: TGTGCCAGCAGTTTTGTGTTAACAGGGTCAGATACGCAGTATTTT; CDR3 protein: CASSFVLTGSDTQYF
clone size: .; V gene: TRBV7-2; D gene: .; J gene: TRBJ2-5; CDR3 DNA: TGTGCCAGCAGCTCTCTCTTACCCCCAGCGTATGAGACCCAGTACTTC; CDR3 protein: CASSSLLPPAYETQYF
clone size: .; V gene: TRBV7-2; D gene: .; J gene: TRBJ1-1; CDR3 DNA: TGTGCCAGCAGACCTCCGGGGGGCTTGAACACTGAAGCTTTCTTT; CDR3 protein: CASRPPGGLNTEAFF
clone size: .; V gene: TRBV28; D gene: .; J gene: TRBJ1-6; CDR3 DNA: TGTGCCAGCAGGGCCTCGGGGGGAACCTATAATTCACCCCTCCACTTT; CDR3 protein: CASRASGGTYNSPLHF
clone size: once; V gene: TRBV11-2; D gene: .; J gene: TRBJ2-6; CDR3 DNA: TGTGCCAGCAGCCTGATCGCAGGGGCTGGGGCCAACGTCCTGACTTTC; CDR3 protein: CASSLIAGAGANVLTF
clone size: once; V gene: TRBV6-4; D gene: TRBD2; J gene: TRBJ2-2; CDR3 DNA: TGTGCCAGCAGTATATCAGCGGGGGGGACCACCGGGGAGCTGTTTTTT; CDR3 protein: CASSISAGGTTGELFF
clone size: .; V gene: TRBV5-4; D gene: .; J gene: TRBJ2-7; CDR3 DNA: TGTGCCAGCAGCTTGGAACGAAGCTCCTACGAGCAGTACTTC; CDR3 protein: CASSLERSSYEQYF
clone size: .; V gene: TRBV14; D gene: .; J gene: TRBJ2-3; CDR3 DNA: TGTGCCAGCGGAGGCTATCCCACAGATACGCAGTATTTT; CDR3 protein: CASGGYPTDTQYF
clone size: .; V gene: TRBV6-1; D gene: .; J gene: TRBJ1-3; CDR3 DNA: TGTGCCAGCATCCACTCTGGAAACACCATATATTTT; CDR3 protein: CASIHSGNTIYF
clone size: .; V gene: TRBV15; D gene: .; J gene: TRBJ1-3; CDR3 DNA: TGTGCCACCAGCAGAGATCCGTTGGCCTCTGGAAACACCATATATTTT; CDR3 protein: CATSRDPLASGNTIYF
clone size: .; V gene: TRBV5-1; D gene: .; J gene: TRBJ1-5; CDR3 DNA: TGCGCCAGCTCCGACGGGGGCAATCAGCCCCAGCATTTT; CDR3 protein: CASSDGGNQPQHF
clone size: .; V gene: TRBV6-5; D gene: .; J gene: TRBJ1-1; CDR3 DNA: TGTGCCAGCAGTTCTAGGCAGGGGCACACTGAAGCTTTCTTT; CDR3 protein: CASSSRQGHTEAFF
clone size: .; V gene: TRBV7-2; D gene: TRBD1; J gene: TRBJ1-3; CDR3 DNA: TGTGCCAGCAGCCAGACAGGGAGCTCTGGAAACACCATATATTTT; CDR3 protein: CASSQTGSSGNTIYF
clone size: .; V gene: TRBV29-1; D gene: .; J gene: TRBJ1-1; CDR3 DNA: TGCAGCGTAACCAGAGGCCAGAACACTGAAGCTTTCTTT; CDR3 protein: CSVTRGQNTEAFF